The TCR beta chain described here comes from a study of blood T cells in healthy people across ages. The CDR3 covers 15 residues. V was pared by 4 bases and J by 7 bases, with 16 bases between. Germline V lookup: CDR1 SGHVS, CDR2 FQNEAQ. A second PCR of 7 to 11 cycles used a sample-barcoded 5' primer and a J-beta primer mix. TCRdb processed the 5' RACE reads anew with MiXCR; each CDR3 protein has one entry. Of around 1.5 million distinct CDR3 sequences in the sample, around two fifths were seen once. The genes are TRBV7-8 and TRBJ2-2, with D perhaps being TRBD1 or TRBD2 (7 bases each). The material sequenced was blood. This clonotype was sampled from a woman aged 18-30 years in good health. CDR3: CASSSGGRGSGELFF. For the CDR3, the DNA is TGTGCCAGCAGCTCGGGGGGCAGGGGGAGCGGGGAGCTGTTTTTT.